A single sample gave rise to the 26 T cell receptor beta chains below, sequenced in a study of Ad26.COV2.S vaccination and SARS-CoV-2 variants. Generated by immunoSEQ multiplex PCR, the TCRdb table keeps only in-frame clones and is missing some. Of around 420,000 clones listed, 88% were seen once; the top ten hold approximately 4%. Treatment here: about 20 received Ad26.COV2.S at low or high dose, single or two shots; several received placebo; per-sample allocation not given. Sampling occurred on day 63 after the first vaccine or placebo injection. Here the sequenced sample was peripheral blood, taken in a trial of Ad26.COV2.S vaccine versus placebo. The receptors derive from a person between 18 and 59 years old who received the Ad26.COV2.S COVID-19 vaccine or a placebo.

A single count supports this clone. The chain couples TRBV27 to TRBJ2-7; TRBD1 might be the D (5 bases). The germline gives CDR1 MNHEY, CDR2 SMNVEV (reference sequence). Trimming cost V 3 bases and J 6 bases, with 15 bases left between them. This CDR3 comprises 14 residues. CDR3 nucleotides: TGTGCCAGCAGTTTGGCAGGGATAGGTCTCGAGCAGTACTTC. This codes for CASSLAGIGLEQYF.

The chain carries TRBV3-1 (or the pseudogene TRBV3-2) and TRBJ2-7; TRBD1 matches at 7 bases. Germline CDR1 reads LGHDT; CDR2 reads YNNKEL (reference sequence). The CDR3 is 15 residues long. Trimming at V came to 3 bases and at J to 0 bases, leaving 5 bases not matched to a gene. CDR3 DNA: TGTGCCAGCAGCCACCGGGACAGCTACTCCTACGAGCAGTACTTC. Amino acids: CASSHRDSYSYEQYF.

The V call is TRBV12-3 or TRBV12-4, the J call TRBJ2-7; maybe TRBD1 (6 bases). The V and J ends lost 11 bases and 6 bases respectively, with 14 bases between them. The CDR3 runs 11 residues. This CDR3 is CASGVVSEQYF. CDR3 in DNA: TGTGCCTCAGGGGTCGTCTCCGAGCAGTACTTC.

The genes are TRBV4-3 and TRBJ2-1; D is unclear. This CDR3 spans 12 amino acids. Per the germline V gene, CDR1 is LGHNA and CDR2 is YSLEER. The V end was cut by 0 bases, the J end by 12 bases, with 9 bases between. The CDR3 loop is CASSQDPGVQFF. The CDR3 DNA reads as TGCGCCAGCAGCCAAGATCCTGGGGTGCAGTTCTTC.

The rearrangement uses TRBV28 and TRBJ1-1; D is uncertain. The CDR3 length is 12 residues. Deletions cut 3 bases from V and 3 bases from J, with 5 bases between. Per the germline V gene, CDR1 is MDHEN and CDR2 is SYDVKM. CDR3 in amino acids: CASSFYHTEAFF. The CDR3 nucleotides read TGTGCCAGCAGTTTCTACCACACTGAAGCTTTCTTT.

V and J are TRBV11-2 and TRBJ2-1; TRBD2 aligns across 10 bases. Looked up from germline, CDR1 is SGHAT and CDR2 is FQNNGV. CDR3 size: 15 residues. The V gene end was trimmed by 5 bases and the J gene end by 7 bases; junction bases not matched to a gene: 8. The CDR3 region has the DNA TGTGCCAGCAGCCTACTAGCGGGGCCATCGAATGAGCAGTTCTTC. Translating gives CASSLLAGPSNEQFF. The whole variable domain, filled in from reference TRBV11-2 and TRBJ2-1, reads EAGVAQSPRYKIIEKRQSVAFWCNPISGHATLYWYQQILGQGPKLLIQFQNNGVVDDSQLPKDRFSAERLKGVDSTLKIQPAKLEDSAVYLCASSLLAGPSNEQFFGPGTRLTVL.

The chain couples TRBV28 to TRBJ1-1, with D perhaps matching TRBD1 (5 bases). Trimming left V 3 bases short and J 6 bases short, with 8 bases between. This CDR3 region has 12 residues. CDR1 and CDR2 (germline): MDHEN, SYDVKM. The DNA for the CDR3 is TGTGCCAGCAGTTTGGGGGGAGCTGAAGCTTTCTTT. It encodes CASSLGGAEAFF. The whole variable domain, remainder taken from reference TRBV28 and TRBJ1-1, is DVKVTQSSRYLVKRTGEKVFLECVQDMDHENMFWYRQDPGLGLRLIYFSYDVKMKEKGDIPEGYSVSREKKERFSLILESASTNQTSMYLCASSLGGAEAFFGQGTRLTVV.

Points on this clone: One junction end disagrees with the germline gene, perhaps due to a read error. The rearrangement links TRBV7-7 to TRBJ2-7, with D perhaps matching TRBD1 (5 bases). The CDR3 sequence is 15 residues long. CDR1 and CDR2 (germline): SSHAT, FNYEAQ (reference sequence). The CDR3 loop reads CASTLTRQGHYEQYF. CDR3 DNA: TGTGCCAGCACCTTAACACGGCAGGGTCACTACGAGCAGTACTTC.

In the case of this clone: This CDR3 is also generated by other DNA sequences in the sample. The rearrangement links TRBV5-1 to TRBJ1-5; D ambiguous. Germline CDR1 reads SGHRS; CDR2 reads YFSETQ. Trimming shortened V by 0 bases and J by 0 bases, and 7 bases separated the two germline ends. The CDR3 is 15 residues long. CDR3 DNA sequence: TGCGCCAGCAGCTTGGAGGGCAGTAGCAATCAGCCCCAGCATTTT. It is translated as CASSLEGSSNQPQHF.

The DNA for the CDR3 is TGTGCCAGCAGCTACCGGGGTGAGGTGGGGGGCACTGAAGCTTTCTTT. Its translation: CASSYRGEVGGTEAFF. The chain has TRBV7-9 and TRBJ1-1, with D possibly being TRBD1 (5 bases). The CDR3 has 16 amino acids. V lost 4 bases and J 4 bases, leaving 19 bases between the germline ends. Germline V CDR1 and CDR2: SEHNR, FQNEAQ (reference sequence).

The rearrangement joins TRBV3-1 (or the pseudogene TRBV3-2) to TRBJ2-2; 8 nucleotides align to TRBD1. The V gene's germline CDR1 is LGHDT and CDR2 YNNKEL (reference sequence). After removal of 2 bases from V and 0 bases from J, the junction contained 11 bases not matched to a gene. This CDR3 has 19 residues. The CDR3 region is CASSQSLGRGRTNTGELFF. The CDR3 nucleotides are TGTGCCAGCAGCCAATCTTTAGGCAGGGGGCGAACGAACACCGGGGAGCTGTTTTTT.

This rearrangement joins TRBV18 to TRBJ2-7, with D possibly being TRBD1 or TRBD2 (5 bases each). This CDR3 has 16 amino acids. Germline assignment: CDR1 KGHSH and CDR2 LQKENI. V shed 5 bases and J shed 2 bases, with 19 bases lying between them. The CDR3 DNA follows: TGTGCCAGCTCAGATCGCTCCGGGGACCCAACCTACGAGCAGTACTTC. The encoded protein is CASSDRSGDPTYEQYF.

CDR3 sequence: CASSPGQGSYNEQFF. DNA for the CDR3: TGTGCCAGCAGCCCCGGACAGGGTTCCTACAATGAGCAGTTCTTC. The chain uses TRBV7-2 and TRBJ2-1; TRBD1 aligns across 8 bases. Germline V gives CDR1 SGHTA, CDR2 FQGNSA. The CDR3 runs 15 residues. Trimming cost V 5 bases and J 1 base; bases outside gene matches: 4.

This sequence joins TRBV7-2 and TRBJ2-5; TRBD2 matches 8 bases. Looked up from germline, CDR1 is SGHTA and CDR2 is FQGNSA. CDR3 length equals 16 residues. V was pared by 1 base and J by 3 bases, with 7 bases of the junction left unmatched. The CDR3 sequence is CASSLGYAAGEETQYF. CDR3 nucleotides: TGTGCCAGCAGCTTAGGGTACGCAGCGGGGGAAGAGACCCAGTACTTC.

This clone has a single count. The DNA for the CDR3 is TGTGCCAGCACTACCCCGTCGGGGGCATACGGCTACACCTTC. Encoded protein: CASTTPSGAYGYTF. The V call is TRBV6-5, the J call TRBJ1-2; a possible D gene is TRBD1 (6 bases). CDR3 length equals 14 residues. V was trimmed by 7 bases and J by 8 bases, leaving 20 bases between them. The germline V gene encodes CDR1 MNHEY and CDR2 SVGAGI.

The rearrangement joins TRBV12-3 or TRBV12-4 to TRBJ2-5; D is unresolved. This CDR3 comprises 13 residues. V was cut by 1 base and J by 5 bases, with 8 bases left in between. DNA of the CDR3: TGTGCCAGCAGTTTAGTAGGGCTGGAGACCCAGTACTTC. It translates to CASSLVGLETQYF.

The V gene is TRBV7-8, the J gene TRBJ2-1; D is unresolved. The V end was cut by 1 base, the J end by 7 bases, with 8 bases between. CDR3 size: 13 residues. CDR1 and CDR2 (germline): SGHVS, FQNEAQ. CDR3 loop: CASSLVPPNEQFF. CDR3 DNA: TGTGCCAGCAGCTTAGTTCCCCCAAATGAGCAGTTCTTC.

The rearrangement links TRBV24-1 to TRBJ2-3; 10 positions match TRBD1. V lost 4 bases to trimming and J lost 1 base; unmatched junction nucleotides: 4. The CDR3 is made up of 16 amino acids. From germline, CDR1 is KGHDR and CDR2 SFDVKD. CDR3: CATSDIGTGGTDTQYF. In DNA, the CDR3 is TGTGCCACCAGTGACATCGGGACAGGGGGCACAGATACGCAGTATTTT.

This rearrangement joins TRBV5-6 to TRBJ1-2; D is possibly TRBD1 (6 bases). This CDR3 has 17 residues. Germline V gene sequence: CDR1 SGHDT, CDR2 YYEEEE. Trimming removed 1 base at V and 2 bases at J, with 18 bases between. The CDR3 sequence is CASSLLVGASQNYGYTF. CDR3 DNA sequence: TGTGCCAGCAGCTTGTTAGTGGGGGCCAGCCAGAACTATGGCTACACCTTC.

This clone occurred once. The V and J genes are TRBV6-6 and TRBJ2-3, with TRBD2 identical over 8 bases. J was trimmed by 4 bases and V by 6 bases; bases with no gene match: 3. Germline V gives CDR1 MNHNY, CDR2 SVGAGI (reference sequence). The CDR3 spans 13 residues. The CDR3 loop is CASRMGLADTQYF. The CDR3 DNA follows: TGTGCCAGCAGGATGGGACTAGCAGATACGCAGTATTTT.

This chain uses TRBV7-3 with TRBJ2-7; the D call may be TRBD1 or TRBD2 (6 bases each). Germline V gives CDR1 SGHTA, CDR2 FQGTGA. Trimming shortened V by 2 bases and J by 5 bases, and 7 bases separated the two germline ends. CDR3 size: 12 residues. The CDR3 DNA reads TGTGCCAGCAGCTTAGGGGGGCACGAGCAGTACTTC. Its protein is CASSLGGHEQYF. Full variable domain (outside the CDR3, taken from reference TRBV7-3 and TRBJ2-7): GAGVSQTPSNKVTEKGKYVELRCDPISGHTALYWYRQSLGQGPEFLIYFQGTGAADDSGLPNDRFFAVRPEGSVSTLKIQRTERGDSAVYLCASSLGGHEQYFGPGTRLTVT.

The chain has TRBV10-3 and TRBJ2-2; weak D call: TRBD1 (6 bases). The CDR3 length is 17 residues. Trimming cost V 11 bases and J 4 bases, with 26 bases left between them. CDR1 is ENHRY and CDR2 is SYGVKD in the germline V gene. Written as DNA, the CDR3 is TGTGCCGCCACAGATCGGACAGTAAGAAAGGGCACCGGGGAGCTGTTTTTT. This translates into CAATDRTVRKGTGELFF.

The rearrangement links TRBV7-2 to TRBJ1-6, with a tentative D call TRBD1 (6 bases). V lost 5 bases to trimming and J lost 6 bases, with 14 bases between them. This CDR3 is built from 15 residues. Per germline, CDR1 SGHTA and CDR2 FQGNSA. In DNA form, the CDR3 reads TGTGCCAGCAGCCCAACAGGGTCTGGTAATTCACCCCTCCACTTT. Its translation is CASSPTGSGNSPLHF. The full variable domain, completed using reference TRBV7-2 and TRBJ1-6, is GAGVSQSPSNKVTEKGKDVELRCDPISGHTALYWYRQSLGQGLEFLIYFQGNSAPDKSGLPSDRFSAERTGGSVSTLTIQRTQQEDSAVYLCASSPTGSGNSPLHFGNGTRLTVT.

The rearrangement uses TRBV7-2 and TRBJ2-2, with a possible D match to TRBD1 (5 bases). Trimming took off 3 bases at V and 3 bases at J, with 11 bases between the two ends. CDR3 size: 15 residues. Germline V gives CDR1 SGHTA, CDR2 FQGNSA. Here the CDR3 DNA reads TGTGCCAGCAGCTTGCGGCAGGGCGACACCGGGGAGCTGTTTTTT. Protein product: CASSLRQGDTGELFF.

V is TRBV7-6 and J is TRBJ2-2; 7 bases map to TRBD1. Germline lookup yields CDR1 SGHVS and CDR2 FNYEAQ. This CDR3 spans 12 amino acids. CDR3 region: CASQQGAGELFF. Here the CDR3 DNA reads TGTGCTTCACAGCAGGGGGCCGGGGAGCTGTTTTTT. Using reference TRBV7-6 and TRBJ2-2 for the parts outside the CDR3, the full variable domain is GAGVSQSPRYKVTKRGQDVALRCDPISGHVSLYWYRQALGQGPEFLTYFNYEAQQDKSGLPNDRFSAERPEGSISTLTIQRTEQRDSAMYRCASQQGAGELFFGEGSRLTVL.

V usage is TRBV6-2 or TRBV6-3 and J usage is TRBJ2-5; perhaps TRBD2 as D (6 bases). Germline CDR1 MNHEY, CDR2 SVGEGT. CDR3 length: 17 residues. V was trimmed by 0 bases and J by 4 bases, leaving 18 bases between them. The CDR3: CASSYSYPGTEGETQYF. DNA for the CDR3: TGTGCCAGCAGTTACTCGTATCCGGGCACGGAGGGAGAGACCCAGTACTTC.